The source of this TCR beta chain is a study of OX40 agonist ivuxolimab in advanced cancers. Some background on the complete study: Ivuxolimab, which targeted the costimulatory receptor OX40 (CD134), was an agonistic, fully human IgG2 monoclonal antibody. Peripheral TCRbeta sequencing aimed to test whether ivuxolimab altered TCR sequence diversity and caused clonal T-cell expansion. The monotherapy dose-escalation portion (N of about 50 patients) of the phase I ivuxolimab trial is reported in the paper. Partial responses occurred in three dose-escalation patients, of whom one had hepatocellular carcinoma and two had cutaneous melanoma. Patients were allowed to have had prior anti-PD-1, anti-PD-L1 or anti-CTLA-4 therapy, and approximately 39% of the dose-escalation patients had been treated with checkpoint inhibitors. In the dose-escalation cohort, approximately 83% of patients were male, and the mean age was 60 years with a range of roughly 20 to 85. Intravenous ivuxolimab was administered to patients every 2 weeks at six dose levels: 0.01, 0.1, 0.3, 1.5, 3 and 10 mg/kg. Of the approximately 53 patients in dose escalation, some 20 had hepatocellular carcinoma, roughly 15 had melanoma, 9 had renal cell carcinoma and 9 had head and neck cancer.

The CDR3 holds 15 amino acids from the cysteine to the phenylalanine. Just the 45-base CDR3 DNA is kept, in frame starting at base 1. Deletion took 5 bases off V and 0 bases off J, with a span of 8 bases between the germline ends. As encoded in the germline V gene, CDR1 is ENHRY while CDR2 is SYGVKD. Notes on this clone: It has no known antigen specificity. Per-base quality was not reported, and no clone a single base away is much larger than it.

The trial excluded patients who had a history of autoimmune disease or were on systemic immunosuppression. Peripheral blood for TCR sequencing was collected from all dose cohorts at baseline, on cycle 4 day 1, and on cycle 7 day 1. Samples came from an open-label, multicenter, first-in-human phase I dose-escalation trial of ivuxolimab. Adults with locally advanced or metastatic head and neck squamous cell, hepatocellular, melanoma or renal cell carcinoma were enrolled in the trial. Before TCR sequencing, CD4+ T cells and CD8+ T cells from peripheral blood were sorted into separate populations. For sequencing of the TCRbeta CDR3 region, genomic DNA was extracted from the sorted cells. The immunoSEQ Assay was used to sequence the TCRbeta CDR3 regions. TCRdb stores this immuneACCESS table with in-frame sequences only. Part of the clones is absent; in the studies checked, under half of the shortfall reflects unresolved V genes, and no reason is known for the rest. The sample table records tens of thousands of clones; approximately 88% of these occur just once. The top ten constitute around 8% of the sample.

General findings and caveats noted by the study authors: At doses from 0.1 to 3.0 mg/kg, clonal expansion was seen in both CD4+ and CD8+ blood T cells between baseline and week 6. Low levels of normalized T-cell clonal expansion were also seen in some patients who did not respond. Antigen specificity was not determined for the clonally expanded peripheral T cells. After ivuxolimab, CD8+ T cells had more expanded clones than CD4+ T cells on average. In partial responders in the 0.1-3.0 mg/kg groups, normalized peripheral clonal expansion was found to be among the lowest, especially among CD8+ T cells.

The V gene is TRBV10-3 and the J gene is TRBJ2-6, with the D gene tentatively TRBD1 or TRBD2, based on 5 matching bases in each. The TCR comes from an adult with an advanced solid tumor such as melanoma, head and neck, liver or kidney cancer. Here the sequenced sample was CD4+ or CD8+ T cells sorted from blood, taken in a trial of the OX40 agonist ivuxolimab. The nucleotides are TGTGCCATCAGTCCGGGGCTCTCTGGGGCCAACGTCCTGACTTTC. It encodes CAISPGLSGANVLTF.